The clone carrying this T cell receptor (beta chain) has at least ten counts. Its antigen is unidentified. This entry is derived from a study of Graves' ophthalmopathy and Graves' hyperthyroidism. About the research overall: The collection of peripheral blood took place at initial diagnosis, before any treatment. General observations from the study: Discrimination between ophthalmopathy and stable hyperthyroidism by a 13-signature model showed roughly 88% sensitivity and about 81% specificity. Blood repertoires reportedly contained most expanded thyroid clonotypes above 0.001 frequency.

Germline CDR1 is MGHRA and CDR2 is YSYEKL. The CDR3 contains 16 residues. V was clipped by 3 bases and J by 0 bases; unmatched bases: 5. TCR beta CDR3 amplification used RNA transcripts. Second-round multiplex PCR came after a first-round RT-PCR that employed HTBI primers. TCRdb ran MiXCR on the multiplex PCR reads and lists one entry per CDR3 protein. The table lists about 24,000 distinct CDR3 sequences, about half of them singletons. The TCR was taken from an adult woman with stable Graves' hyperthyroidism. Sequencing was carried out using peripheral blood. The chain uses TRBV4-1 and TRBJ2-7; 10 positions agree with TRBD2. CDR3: CASSQEPSGSSYEQYF. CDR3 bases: TGCGCCAGCAGCCAGGAGCCTAGCGGGAGCTCCTACGAGCAGTACTTC.